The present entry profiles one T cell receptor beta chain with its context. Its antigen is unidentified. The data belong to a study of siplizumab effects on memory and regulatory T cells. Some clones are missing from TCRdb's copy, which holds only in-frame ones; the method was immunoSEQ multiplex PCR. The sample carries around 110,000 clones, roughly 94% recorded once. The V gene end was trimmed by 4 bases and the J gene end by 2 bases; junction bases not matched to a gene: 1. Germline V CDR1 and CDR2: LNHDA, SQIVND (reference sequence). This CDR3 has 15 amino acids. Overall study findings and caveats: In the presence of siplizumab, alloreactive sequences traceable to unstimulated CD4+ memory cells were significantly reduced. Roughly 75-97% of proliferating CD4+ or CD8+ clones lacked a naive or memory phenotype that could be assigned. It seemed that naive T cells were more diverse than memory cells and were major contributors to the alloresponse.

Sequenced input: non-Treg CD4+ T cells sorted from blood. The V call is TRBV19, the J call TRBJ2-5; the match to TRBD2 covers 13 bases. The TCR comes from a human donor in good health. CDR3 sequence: CASSRLAGGQETQYF. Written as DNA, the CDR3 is TGTGCCAGTAGTAGACTAGCGGGGGGTCAAGAGACCCAGTACTTC.